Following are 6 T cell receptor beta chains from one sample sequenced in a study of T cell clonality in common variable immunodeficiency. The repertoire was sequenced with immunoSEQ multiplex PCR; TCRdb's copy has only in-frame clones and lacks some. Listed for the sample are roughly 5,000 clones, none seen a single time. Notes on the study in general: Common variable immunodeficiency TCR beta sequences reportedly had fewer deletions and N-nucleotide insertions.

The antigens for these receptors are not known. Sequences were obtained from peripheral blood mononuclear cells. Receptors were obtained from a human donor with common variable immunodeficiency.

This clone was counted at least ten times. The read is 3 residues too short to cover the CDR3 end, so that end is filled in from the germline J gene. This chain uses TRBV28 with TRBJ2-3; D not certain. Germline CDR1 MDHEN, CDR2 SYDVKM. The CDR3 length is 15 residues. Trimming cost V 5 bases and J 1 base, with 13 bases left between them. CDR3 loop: CASSPPNRGTDTQYF. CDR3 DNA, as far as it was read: TGTGCCAGCAGTCCACCTAATCGAGGCACAGATACG.

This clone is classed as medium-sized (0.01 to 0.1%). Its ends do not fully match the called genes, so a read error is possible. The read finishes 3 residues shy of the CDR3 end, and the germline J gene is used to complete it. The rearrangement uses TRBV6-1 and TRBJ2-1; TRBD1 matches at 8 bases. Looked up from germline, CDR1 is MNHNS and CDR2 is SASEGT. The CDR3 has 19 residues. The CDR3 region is CASTEGYRGSLSSYNEQFF. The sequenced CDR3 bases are TGTGCCAGCACTGAAGGGTACAGGGGGTCTTTGAGCTCCTACAATGAG.

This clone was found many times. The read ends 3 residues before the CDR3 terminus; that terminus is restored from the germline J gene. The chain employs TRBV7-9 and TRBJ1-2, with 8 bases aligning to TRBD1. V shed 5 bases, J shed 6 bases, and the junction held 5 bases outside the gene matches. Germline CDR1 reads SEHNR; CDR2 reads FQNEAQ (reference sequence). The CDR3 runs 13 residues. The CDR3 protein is CASSPGQGDGYTF. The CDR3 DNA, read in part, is TGTGCCAGCAGCCCTGGACAGGGTGATGGC.

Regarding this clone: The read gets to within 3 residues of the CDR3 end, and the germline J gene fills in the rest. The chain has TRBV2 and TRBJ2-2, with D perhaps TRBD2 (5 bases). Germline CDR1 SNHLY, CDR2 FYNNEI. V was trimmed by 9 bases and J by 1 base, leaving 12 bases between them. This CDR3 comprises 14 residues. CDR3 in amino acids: CASVTGVNTGELFF. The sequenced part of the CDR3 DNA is TGTGCCAGTGTAACCGGGGTGAACACCGGGGAG.

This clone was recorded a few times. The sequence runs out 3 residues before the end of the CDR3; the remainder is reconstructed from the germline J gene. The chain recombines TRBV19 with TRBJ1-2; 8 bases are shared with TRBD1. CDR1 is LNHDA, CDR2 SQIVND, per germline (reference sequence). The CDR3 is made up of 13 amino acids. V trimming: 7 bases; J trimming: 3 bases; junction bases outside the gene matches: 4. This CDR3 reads CASTQGAYYGYTF. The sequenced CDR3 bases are TGTGCCAGTACCCAGGGGGCTTACTATGGC.

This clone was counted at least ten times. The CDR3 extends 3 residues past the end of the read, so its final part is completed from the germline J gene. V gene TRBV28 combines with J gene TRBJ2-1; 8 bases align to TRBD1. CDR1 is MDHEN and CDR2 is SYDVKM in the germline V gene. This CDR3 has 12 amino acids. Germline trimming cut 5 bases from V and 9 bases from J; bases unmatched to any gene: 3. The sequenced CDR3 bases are TGTGCCAGCAGTAAACAGGGGGTTGAG. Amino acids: CASSKQGVE. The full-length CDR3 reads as CASSKQGVEQFF.